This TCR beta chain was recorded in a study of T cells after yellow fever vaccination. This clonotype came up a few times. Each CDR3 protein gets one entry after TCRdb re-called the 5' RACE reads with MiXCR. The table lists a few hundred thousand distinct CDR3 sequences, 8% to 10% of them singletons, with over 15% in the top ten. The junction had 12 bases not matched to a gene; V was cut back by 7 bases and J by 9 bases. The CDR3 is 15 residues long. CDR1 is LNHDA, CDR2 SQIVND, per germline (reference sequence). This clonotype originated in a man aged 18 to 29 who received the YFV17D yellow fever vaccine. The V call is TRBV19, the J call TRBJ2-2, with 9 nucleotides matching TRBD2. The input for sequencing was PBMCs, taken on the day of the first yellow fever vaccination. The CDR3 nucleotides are TGTGCCAGTATGGGTAGCGGGGGCCCGATTCGGGAGCTGTTTTTT. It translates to CASMGSGGPIRELFF.